The rows below give T cell receptor beta chains drawn from one sample of a study of blood T cell repertoires in COVID-19. Here immunoSEQ multiplex PCR was the method, and the copy in TCRdb shows in-frame clones only, minus some. The sample records tens of thousands of clones, 87% being singletons. The sample comprised peripheral blood. These TCRs come from a human donor in a cohort sampled during active COVID-19. Both conserved end residues are part of each CDR3. D genes are given only for firm matches. A clone size is listed for some rows: how often the clone was seen (once, few, many), or a class if it is expanded.

d_call: .
j_call: TRBJ2-7
clone_size: .
v_call: TRBV2
cdr3_length: 12
cdr3_nt: TGTGCCAGCAGGCAAGACAGCTACGAGCAGTACTTC
cdr3_aa: CASRQDSYEQYF

d_call: .
j_call: TRBJ1-6
clone_size: .
v_call: TRBV19
cdr3_length: 19
cdr3_nt: TGTGCCAGTAGTATAGGACCCTCCGCCTACAGGGTCGGTAATTCACCCCTCCACTTT
cdr3_aa: CASSIGPSAYRVGNSPLHF

d_call: TRBD2
j_call: TRBJ2-2
clone_size: .
v_call: TRBV5-1
cdr3_length: 16
cdr3_nt: TGCGCCAGCAGCCCGGGACTACTCATTAACACCGGGGAGCTGTTTTTT
cdr3_aa: CASSPGLLINTGELFF

d_call: TRBD1
j_call: TRBJ1-2
clone_size: .
v_call: TRBV19
cdr3_length: 15
cdr3_nt: TGTGCCAGTAGTCCCGACAGGGGACCTAACTATGGCTACACCTTC
cdr3_aa: CASSPDRGPNYGYTF

d_call: TRBD2
j_call: TRBJ2-5
clone_size: .
v_call: TRBV7-2
cdr3_length: 16
cdr3_nt: TGTGCCAGCAGCGGGACTAGCGAATCGCTTGGGGAGACCCAGTACTTC
cdr3_aa: CASSGTSESLGETQYF

d_call: TRBD1
j_call: TRBJ2-7
clone_size: .
v_call: TRBV15
cdr3_length: 16
cdr3_nt: TGTGCCACCAGCAGAGCGGGGACAGGGGGTCTGGGGGAGCAGTACTTC
cdr3_aa: CATSRAGTGGLGEQYF

d_call: TRBD2
j_call: TRBJ2-5
clone_size: .
v_call: TRBV2
cdr3_length: 18
cdr3_nt: TGTGCCAGCAGTTCCCCCAGGGGACTAGCGGGAGAGGGGGAGACCCAGTACTTC
cdr3_aa: CASSSPRGLAGEGETQYF

d_call: TRBD2
j_call: TRBJ2-3
clone_size: .
v_call: TRBV6-1
cdr3_length: 18
cdr3_nt: TGTGCCAGCAGTGGGAATCCGGGACTAGCGAGGGGACCAGATACGCAGTATTTT
cdr3_aa: CASSGNPGLARGPDTQYF

d_call: .
j_call: TRBJ2-7
clone_size: .
v_call: TRBV2
cdr3_length: 14
cdr3_nt: TGTGCCAGCAGTGTATCAACAGGCCGTAGCGAGCAGTACTTC
cdr3_aa: CASSVSTGRSEQYF

d_call: TRBD1
j_call: TRBJ1-5
clone_size: few
v_call: TRBV7-9
cdr3_length: 14
cdr3_nt: TGTGCCAGCAGCCATGACAGGGTTGGTCAGCCCCAGCATTTT
cdr3_aa: CASSHDRVGQPQHF

d_call: TRBD2
j_call: TRBJ2-2
clone_size: few
v_call: TRBV11-2
cdr3_length: 15
cdr3_nt: TGTGCCAGCAGCTCAGAACTAGCGACCACCGGGGAGCTGTTTTTT
cdr3_aa: CASSSELATTGELFF

d_call: .
j_call: TRBJ1-2
clone_size: .
v_call: TRBV7-8
cdr3_length: 12
cdr3_nt: TGTGCCAGCAGCTACAGGGAGTATGGCTACACCTTC
cdr3_aa: CASSYREYGYTF

d_call: .
j_call: TRBJ1-2
clone_size: .
v_call: TRBV30
cdr3_length: 14
cdr3_nt: TGTGCCTGGACCCGGGCAGGGTTTCGTTATGGCTACACCTTC
cdr3_aa: CAWTRAGFRYGYTF

d_call: TRBD2
j_call: TRBJ2-3
clone_size: .
v_call: TRBV6-1
cdr3_length: 19
cdr3_nt: TGTGCCAGCAGTGAAAGGTTCCTAGCGGGCTATGGCGGCACAGATACGCAGTATTTT
cdr3_aa: CASSERFLAGYGGTDTQYF

d_call: .
j_call: TRBJ2-5
clone_size: .
v_call: TRBV5-1
cdr3_length: 12
cdr3_nt: TGCGCCAGCAGTTCCACCCGGGAGACCCAGTACTTC
cdr3_aa: CASSSTRETQYF

d_call: TRBD1
j_call: TRBJ2-7
clone_size: .
v_call: TRBV27
cdr3_length: 16
cdr3_nt: TGTGCCAGCAGTTTAGGGACAGGGAGGATTACTTACGAGCAGTACTTC
cdr3_aa: CASSLGTGRITYEQYF

d_call: TRBD1
j_call: TRBJ1-2
clone_size: .
v_call: TRBV11-2
cdr3_length: 15
cdr3_nt: TGTGCCAGCAGCCCCGGGACAGAAAATAACTATGGCTACACCTTC
cdr3_aa: CASSPGTENNYGYTF

d_call: .
j_call: TRBJ2-7
clone_size: .
v_call: TRBV5-5
cdr3_length: 13
cdr3_nt: TGTGCCCGCCCCCTCAGCGTATATTACGAGCAGTACTTC
cdr3_aa: CARPLSVYYEQYF

d_call: TRBD2
j_call: TRBJ2-2
clone_size: .
v_call: TRBV9
cdr3_length: 16
cdr3_nt: TGTGCCAGCAGCGCCCCGGGACTAGCGGGAGCCGGGGAGCTGTTTTTT
cdr3_aa: CASSAPGLAGAGELFF